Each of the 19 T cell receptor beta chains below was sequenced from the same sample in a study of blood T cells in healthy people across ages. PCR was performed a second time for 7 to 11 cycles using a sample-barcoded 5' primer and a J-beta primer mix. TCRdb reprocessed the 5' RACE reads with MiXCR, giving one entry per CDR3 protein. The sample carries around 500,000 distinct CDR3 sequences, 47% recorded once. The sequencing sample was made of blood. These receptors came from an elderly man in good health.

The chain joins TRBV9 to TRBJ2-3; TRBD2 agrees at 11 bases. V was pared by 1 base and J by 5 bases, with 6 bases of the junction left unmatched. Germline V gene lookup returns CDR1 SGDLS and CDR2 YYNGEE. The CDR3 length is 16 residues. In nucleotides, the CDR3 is TGTGCCAGCAGCGTACTACTAGCGGGAGATTTAGATACGCAGTATTTT. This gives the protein CASSVLLAGDLDTQYF.

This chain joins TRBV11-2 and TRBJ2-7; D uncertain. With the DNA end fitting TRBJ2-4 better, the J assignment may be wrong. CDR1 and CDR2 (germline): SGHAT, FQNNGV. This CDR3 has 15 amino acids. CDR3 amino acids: CASSLEVRFRNIQYF. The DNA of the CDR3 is TGTGCCAGCAGCTTAGAGGTCAGGTTCCGAAACATTCAGTACTTC.

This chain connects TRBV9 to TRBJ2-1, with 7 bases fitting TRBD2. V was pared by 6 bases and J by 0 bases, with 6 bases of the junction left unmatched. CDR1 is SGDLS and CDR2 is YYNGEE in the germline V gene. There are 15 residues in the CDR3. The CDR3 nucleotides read TGTGCCAGCACCGGCGGGAGCGCCTCCTACAATGAGCAGTTCTTC. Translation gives CASTGGSASYNEQFF.

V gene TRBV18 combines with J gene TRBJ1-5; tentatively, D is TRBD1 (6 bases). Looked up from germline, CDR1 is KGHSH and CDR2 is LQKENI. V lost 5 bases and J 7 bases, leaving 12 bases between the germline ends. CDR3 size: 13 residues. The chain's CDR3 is CASSAGHGQPQHF. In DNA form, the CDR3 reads TGTGCCAGCTCAGCGGGACATGGACAGCCCCAGCATTTT.

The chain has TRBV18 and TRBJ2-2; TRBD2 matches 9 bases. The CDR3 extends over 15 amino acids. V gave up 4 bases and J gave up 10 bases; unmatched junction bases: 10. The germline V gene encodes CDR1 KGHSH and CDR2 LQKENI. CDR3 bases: TGTGCCAGCTCACTCGGACTAGCGTTGCAGTCGGAGCTGTTTTTT. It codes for CASSLGLALQSELFF. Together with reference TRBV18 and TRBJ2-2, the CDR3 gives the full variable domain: NAGVMQNPRHLVRRRGQEARLRCSPMKGHSHVYWYRQLPEEGLKFMVYLQKENIIDESGMPKERFSAEFPKEGPSILRIQQVVRGDSAAYFCASSLGLALQSELFFGEGSRLTVL.

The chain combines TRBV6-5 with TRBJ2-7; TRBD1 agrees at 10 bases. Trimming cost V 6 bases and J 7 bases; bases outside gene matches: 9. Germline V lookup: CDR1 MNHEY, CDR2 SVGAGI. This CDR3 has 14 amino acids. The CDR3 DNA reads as TGTGCCAGCAGCCCGGACAGGGGGATAAGAGAGCAGTACTTC. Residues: CASSPDRGIREQYF.

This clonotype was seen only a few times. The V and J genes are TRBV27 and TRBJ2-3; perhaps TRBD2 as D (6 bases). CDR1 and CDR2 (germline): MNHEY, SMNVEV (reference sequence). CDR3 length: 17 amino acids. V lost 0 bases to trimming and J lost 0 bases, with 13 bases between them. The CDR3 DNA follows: TGTGCCAGCAGTTTATCGCTAGCGCCTCGTAGCACAGATACGCAGTATTTT. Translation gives CASSLSLAPRSTDTQYF.

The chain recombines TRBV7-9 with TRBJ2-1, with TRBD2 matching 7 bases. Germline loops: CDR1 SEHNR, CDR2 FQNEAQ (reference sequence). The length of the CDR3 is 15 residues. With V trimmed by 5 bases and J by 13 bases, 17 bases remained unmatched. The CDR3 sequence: CASSRQLASEETQFF. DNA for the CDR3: TGTGCCAGCAGCAGGCAACTAGCGAGCGAAGAGACCCAGTTCTTC.

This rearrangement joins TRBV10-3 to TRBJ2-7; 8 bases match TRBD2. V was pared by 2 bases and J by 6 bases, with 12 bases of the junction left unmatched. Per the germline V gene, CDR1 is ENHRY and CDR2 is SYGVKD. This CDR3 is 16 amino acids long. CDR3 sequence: CAISEMVGGLVGEQYF. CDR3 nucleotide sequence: TGTGCCATCAGTGAGATGGTGGGGGGACTAGTTGGCGAGCAGTACTTC.

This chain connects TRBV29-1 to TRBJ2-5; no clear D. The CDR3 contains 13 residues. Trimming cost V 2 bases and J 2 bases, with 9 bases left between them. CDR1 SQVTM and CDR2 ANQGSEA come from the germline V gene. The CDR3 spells CSVERGAQETQYF. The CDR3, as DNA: TGCAGCGTTGAACGCGGAGCTCAAGAGACCCAGTACTTC.

The CDR3 nucleotides are TGTGCCAGCGCGAGGATTCGGACCTACGAGCAGTACTTC. It encodes CASARIRTYEQYF. The gene calls are TRBV6-6 and TRBJ2-7; D call uncertain. V was shortened by 8 bases and J by 2 bases, with 13 bases between the two germline ends. Germline lookup yields CDR1 MNHNY and CDR2 SVGAGI (reference sequence). This CDR3 has 13 residues.

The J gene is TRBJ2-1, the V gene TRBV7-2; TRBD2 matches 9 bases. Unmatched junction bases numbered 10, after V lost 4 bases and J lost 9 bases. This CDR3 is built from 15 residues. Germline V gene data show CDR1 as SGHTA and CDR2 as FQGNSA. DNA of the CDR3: TGTGCCAGCAGCTCGACTAGCGGTTTAGGTGGTGAGCAGTTCTTC. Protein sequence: CASSSTSGLGGEQFF.

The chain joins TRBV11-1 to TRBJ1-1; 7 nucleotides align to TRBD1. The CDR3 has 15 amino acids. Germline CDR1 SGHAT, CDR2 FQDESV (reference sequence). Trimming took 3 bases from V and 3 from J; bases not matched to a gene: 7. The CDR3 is CASSFRGRGYTEAFF. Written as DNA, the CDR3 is TGTGCCAGCAGCTTTAGGGGGCGCGGGTACACTGAAGCTTTCTTT.

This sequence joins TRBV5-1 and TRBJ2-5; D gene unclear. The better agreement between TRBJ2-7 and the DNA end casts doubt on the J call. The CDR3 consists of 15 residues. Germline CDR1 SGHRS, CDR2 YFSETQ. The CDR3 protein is CASSLYRVESYEQYF. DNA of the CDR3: TGCGCCAGCAGCCTATACCGGGTAGAGAGCTACGAGCAGTACTTC.

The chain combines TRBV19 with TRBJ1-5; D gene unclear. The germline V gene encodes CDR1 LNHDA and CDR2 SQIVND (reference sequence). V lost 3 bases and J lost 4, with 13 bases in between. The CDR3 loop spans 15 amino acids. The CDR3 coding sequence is TGTGCCAGTAGTATTGGCGGGTATTCGAATCAGCCCCAGCATTTT. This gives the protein CASSIGGYSNQPQHF.

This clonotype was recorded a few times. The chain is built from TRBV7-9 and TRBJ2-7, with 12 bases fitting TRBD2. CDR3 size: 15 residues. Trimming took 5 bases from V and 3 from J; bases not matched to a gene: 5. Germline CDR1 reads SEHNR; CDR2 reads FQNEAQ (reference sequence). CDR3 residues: CASSNSTSGGYEQYF. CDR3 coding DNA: TGTGCCAGCAGCAACTCGACTAGCGGGGGCTACGAGCAGTACTTC.

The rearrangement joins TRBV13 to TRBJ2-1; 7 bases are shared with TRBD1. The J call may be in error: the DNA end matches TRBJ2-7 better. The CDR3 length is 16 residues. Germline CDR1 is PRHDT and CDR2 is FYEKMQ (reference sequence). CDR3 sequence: CASSLLHRGSYNEQYF. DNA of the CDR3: TGTGCCAGCAGCTTACTTCACAGGGGATCCTACAATGAGCAGTACTTC.

The CDR3 loop is CASSPLTGTVNEQFF. The CDR3 nucleotides read TGTGCCAGCAGCCCGCTGACAGGGACTGTGAATGAGCAGTTCTTC. The chain recombines TRBV7-9 with TRBJ2-1; D might be TRBD1 (7 bases). The CDR3 has 15 residues. Germline CDR1 SEHNR, CDR2 FQNEAQ (reference sequence). Trimming shortened V by 5 bases and J by 7 bases, and 18 bases separated the two germline ends.

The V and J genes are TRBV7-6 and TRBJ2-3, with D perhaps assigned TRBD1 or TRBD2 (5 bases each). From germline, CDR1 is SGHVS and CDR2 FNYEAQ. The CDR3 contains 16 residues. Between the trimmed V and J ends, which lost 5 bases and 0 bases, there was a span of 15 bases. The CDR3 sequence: CASSARDRRSTDTQYF. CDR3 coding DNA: TGTGCCAGCAGCGCCCGGGACCGCCGTAGCACAGATACGCAGTATTTT.